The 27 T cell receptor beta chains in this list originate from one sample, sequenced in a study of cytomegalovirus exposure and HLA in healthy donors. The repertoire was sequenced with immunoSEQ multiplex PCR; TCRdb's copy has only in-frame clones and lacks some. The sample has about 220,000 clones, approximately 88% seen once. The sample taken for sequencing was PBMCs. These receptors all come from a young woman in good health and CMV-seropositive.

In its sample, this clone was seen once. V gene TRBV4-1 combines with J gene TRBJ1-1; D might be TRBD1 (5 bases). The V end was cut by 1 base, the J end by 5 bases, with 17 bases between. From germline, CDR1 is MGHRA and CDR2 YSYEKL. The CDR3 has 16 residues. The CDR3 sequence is CASSQAGRAGKTEAFF. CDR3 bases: TGCGCCAGCAGCCAAGCCGGGCGGGCAGGGAAGACTGAAGCTTTCTTT.

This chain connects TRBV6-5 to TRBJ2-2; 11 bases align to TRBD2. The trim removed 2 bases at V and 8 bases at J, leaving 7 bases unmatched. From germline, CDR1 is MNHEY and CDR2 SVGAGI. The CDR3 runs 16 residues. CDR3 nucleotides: TGTGCCAGCAGTTACATTAGCGGGAGGGCCTCAGGGGAGCTGTTTTTT. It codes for CASSYISGRASGELFF.

CDR3 nucleotide sequence: TGTGCCAGTAGTATAGATGGACAGGGGATGGATGAGCAGTTCTTC. Encoded protein: CASSIDGQGMDEQFF. The rearrangement uses TRBV19 and TRBJ2-1; TRBD1 matches 9 bases. Trimming took 0 bases from V and 8 from J; bases not matched to a gene: 5. Germline CDR1 is LNHDA and CDR2 is SQIVND (reference sequence). The length of the CDR3 is 15 residues.

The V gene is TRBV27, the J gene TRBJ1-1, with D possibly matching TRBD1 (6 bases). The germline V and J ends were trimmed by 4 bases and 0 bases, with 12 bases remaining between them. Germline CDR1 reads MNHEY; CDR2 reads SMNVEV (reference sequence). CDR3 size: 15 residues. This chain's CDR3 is CASSSHRAMNTEAFF. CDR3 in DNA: TGTGCCAGCAGTTCCCACAGGGCGATGAACACTGAAGCTTTCTTT.

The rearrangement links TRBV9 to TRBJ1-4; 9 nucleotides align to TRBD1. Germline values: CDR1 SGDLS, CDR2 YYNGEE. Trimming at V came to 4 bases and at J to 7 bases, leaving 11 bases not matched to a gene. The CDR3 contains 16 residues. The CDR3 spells CASSSEQGALSEKLFF. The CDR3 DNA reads TGTGCCAGCAGCTCCGAACAGGGGGCATTGAGTGAAAAACTGTTTTTT.

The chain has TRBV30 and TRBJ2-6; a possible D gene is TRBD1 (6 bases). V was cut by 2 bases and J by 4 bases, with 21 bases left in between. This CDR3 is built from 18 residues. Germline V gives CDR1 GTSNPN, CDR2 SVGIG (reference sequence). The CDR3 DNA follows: TGTGCCTGGAGTTACAGGACAGCGCCCTTTTTGGGGGCCAACGTCCTGACTTTC. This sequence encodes CAWSYRTAPFLGANVLTF.

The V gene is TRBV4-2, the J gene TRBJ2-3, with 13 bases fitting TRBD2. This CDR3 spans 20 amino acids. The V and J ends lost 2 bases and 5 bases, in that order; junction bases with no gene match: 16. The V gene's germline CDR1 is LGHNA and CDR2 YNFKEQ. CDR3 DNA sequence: TGTGCCAGCAGCCAATTATCGGTAAAGACTAGCGGGAGGTCTATAGATACGCAGTATTTT. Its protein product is CASSQLSVKTSGRSIDTQYF.

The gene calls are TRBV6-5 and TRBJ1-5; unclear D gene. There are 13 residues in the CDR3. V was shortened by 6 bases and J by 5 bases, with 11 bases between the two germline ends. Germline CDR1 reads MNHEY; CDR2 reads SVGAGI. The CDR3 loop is CASRRTLHQPQHF. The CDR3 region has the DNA TGTGCCAGCAGGAGGACGCTCCATCAGCCCCAGCATTTT.

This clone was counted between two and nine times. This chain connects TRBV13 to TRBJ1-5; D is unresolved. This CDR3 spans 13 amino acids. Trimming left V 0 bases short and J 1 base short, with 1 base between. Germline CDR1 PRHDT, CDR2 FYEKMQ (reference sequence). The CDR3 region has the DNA TGTGCCAGCAGCTTAGGCAGCAATCAGCCCCAGCATTTT. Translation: CASSLGSNQPQHF.

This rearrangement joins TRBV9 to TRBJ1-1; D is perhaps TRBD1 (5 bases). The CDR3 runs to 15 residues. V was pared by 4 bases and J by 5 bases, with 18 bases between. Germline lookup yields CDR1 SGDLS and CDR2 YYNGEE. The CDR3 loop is CASSPDGADWTEAFF. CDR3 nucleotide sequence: TGTGCCAGCAGCCCGGATGGGGCTGATTGGACTGAAGCTTTCTTT.

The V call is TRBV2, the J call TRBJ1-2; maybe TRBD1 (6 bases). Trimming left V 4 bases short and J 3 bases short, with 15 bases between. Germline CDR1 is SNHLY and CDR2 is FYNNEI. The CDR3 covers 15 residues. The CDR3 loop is CASSVTGIGDYGYTF. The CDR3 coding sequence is TGTGCCAGCAGTGTTACAGGGATTGGGGACTATGGCTACACCTTC.

Written as DNA, the CDR3 is TGTGCCAGCAGTTTATCATCCAGCTTTGCTGAAGCTTTCTTT. Protein sequence: CASSLSSSFAEAFF. This sequence joins TRBV27 and TRBJ1-1; D gene unclear. The CDR3 sequence is 14 residues long. Deletions cut 0 bases from V and 6 bases from J, with 11 bases between. Germline CDR1 reads MNHEY; CDR2 reads SMNVEV (reference sequence).

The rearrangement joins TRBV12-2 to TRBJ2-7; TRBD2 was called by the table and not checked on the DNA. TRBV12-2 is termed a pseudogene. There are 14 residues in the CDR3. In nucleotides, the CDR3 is TGTGCAAGTCGCTACGGAAAGCGGGAGCTAGGGCAGTACTTC. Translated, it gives CASRYGKRELGQYF.

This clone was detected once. CDR3 sequence: CAWVPDNQPQHF. The CDR3 DNA follows: TGTGCCTGGGTTCCCGATAATCAGCCCCAGCATTTT. The rearrangement uses TRBV30 and TRBJ1-5; D remains unclear. CDR3 length equals 12 residues. The ends were cut back, 5 bases at V and 4 bases at J, with 9 bases in the middle. Germline CDR1 reads GTSNPN; CDR2 reads SVGIG (reference sequence).

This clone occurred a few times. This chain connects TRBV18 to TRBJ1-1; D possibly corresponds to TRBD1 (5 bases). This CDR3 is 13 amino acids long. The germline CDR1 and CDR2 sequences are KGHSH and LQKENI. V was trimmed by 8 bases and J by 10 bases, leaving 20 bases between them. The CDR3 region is CASHGAWGQGAFF. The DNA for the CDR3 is TGTGCCAGCCATGGGGCGTGGGGCCAGGGAGCTTTCTTT.

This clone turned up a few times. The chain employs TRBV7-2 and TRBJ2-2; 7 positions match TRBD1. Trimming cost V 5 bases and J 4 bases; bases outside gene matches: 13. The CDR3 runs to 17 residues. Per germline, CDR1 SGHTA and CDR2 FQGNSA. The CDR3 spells CASSREAGTARTGELFF. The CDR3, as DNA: TGTGCCAGCAGCCGAGAAGCTGGGACAGCTCGCACCGGGGAGCTGTTTTTT.

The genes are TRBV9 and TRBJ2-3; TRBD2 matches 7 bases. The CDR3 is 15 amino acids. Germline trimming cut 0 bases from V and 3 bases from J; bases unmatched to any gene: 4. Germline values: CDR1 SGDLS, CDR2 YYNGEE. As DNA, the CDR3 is TGTGCCAGCAGCGTAGTGAGCGGGGCAACAGATACGCAGTATTTT. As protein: CASSVVSGATDTQYF. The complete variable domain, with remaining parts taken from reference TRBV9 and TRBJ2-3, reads DSGVTQTPKHLITATGQRVTLRCSPRSGDLSVYWYQQSLDQGLQFLIQYYNGEERAKGNILERFSAQQFPDLHSELNLSSLELGDSALYFCASSVVSGATDTQYFGPGTRLTVL.

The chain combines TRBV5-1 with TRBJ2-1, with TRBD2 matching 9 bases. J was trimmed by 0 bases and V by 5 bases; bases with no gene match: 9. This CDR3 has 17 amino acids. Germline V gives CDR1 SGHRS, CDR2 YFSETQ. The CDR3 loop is CASRKSSGTSSYNEQFF. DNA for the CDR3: TGCGCCAGCAGGAAGTCTAGCGGGACCAGCTCCTACAATGAGCAGTTCTTC.

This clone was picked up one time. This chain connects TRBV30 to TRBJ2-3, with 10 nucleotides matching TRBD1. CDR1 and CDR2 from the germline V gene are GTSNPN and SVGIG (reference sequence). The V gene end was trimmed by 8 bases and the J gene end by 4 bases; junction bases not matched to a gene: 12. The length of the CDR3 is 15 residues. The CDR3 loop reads CAVDRDRGISDTQYF. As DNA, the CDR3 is TGTGCCGTAGACCGGGACAGGGGTATTTCAGATACGCAGTATTTT.

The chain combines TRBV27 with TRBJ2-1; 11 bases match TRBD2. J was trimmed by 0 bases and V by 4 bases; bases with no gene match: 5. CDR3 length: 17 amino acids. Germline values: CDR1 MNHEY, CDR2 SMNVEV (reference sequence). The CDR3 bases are TGTGCCAGCAGTTCGATAGCGGGAGGGCCCTCCTACAATGAGCAGTTCTTC. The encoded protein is CASSSIAGGPSYNEQFF.

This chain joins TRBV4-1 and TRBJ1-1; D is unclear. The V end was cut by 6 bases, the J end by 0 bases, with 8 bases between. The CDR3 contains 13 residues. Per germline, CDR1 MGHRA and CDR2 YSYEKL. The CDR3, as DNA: TGCGCCAGCAGATTGAGTGTGAACACTGAAGCTTTCTTT. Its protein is CASRLSVNTEAFF.

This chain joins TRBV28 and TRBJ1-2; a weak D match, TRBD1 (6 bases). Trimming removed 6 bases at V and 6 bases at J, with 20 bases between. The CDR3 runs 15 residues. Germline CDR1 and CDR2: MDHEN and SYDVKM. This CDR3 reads CASSPRRGRQDGYTF. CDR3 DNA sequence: TGTGCCAGCAGCCCTAGGCGGGGTAGACAGGATGGCTACACCTTC.

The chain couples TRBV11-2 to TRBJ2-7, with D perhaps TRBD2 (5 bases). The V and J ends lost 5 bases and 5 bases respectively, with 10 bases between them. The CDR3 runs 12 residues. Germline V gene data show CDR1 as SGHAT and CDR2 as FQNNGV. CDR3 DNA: TGTGCCAGCAGCACCCGGCGGGACGAGCAGTACTTC. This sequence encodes CASSTRRDEQYF. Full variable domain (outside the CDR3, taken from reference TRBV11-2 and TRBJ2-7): EAGVAQSPRYKIIEKRQSVAFWCNPISGHATLYWYQQILGQGPKLLIQFQNNGVVDDSQLPKDRFSAERLKGVDSTLKIQPAKLEDSAVYLCASSTRRDEQYFGPGTRLTVT.

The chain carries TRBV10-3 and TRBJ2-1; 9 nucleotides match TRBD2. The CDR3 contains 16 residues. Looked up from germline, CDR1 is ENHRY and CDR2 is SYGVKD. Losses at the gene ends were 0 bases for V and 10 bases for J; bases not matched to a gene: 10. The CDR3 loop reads CAISESGKAGGYEQFF. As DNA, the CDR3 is TGTGCCATCAGTGAGTCAGGGAAAGCGGGAGGATACGAGCAGTTCTTC.

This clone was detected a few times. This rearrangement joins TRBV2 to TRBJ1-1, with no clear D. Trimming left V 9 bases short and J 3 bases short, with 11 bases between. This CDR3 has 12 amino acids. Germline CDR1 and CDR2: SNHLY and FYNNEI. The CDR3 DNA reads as TGTGCCAGTGGCAACGGGCACACTGAAGCTTTCTTT. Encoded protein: CASGNGHTEAFF.

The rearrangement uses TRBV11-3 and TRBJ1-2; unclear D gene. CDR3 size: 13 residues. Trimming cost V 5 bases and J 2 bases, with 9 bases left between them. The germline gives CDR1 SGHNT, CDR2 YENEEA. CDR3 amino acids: CASSPGRNYGYTF. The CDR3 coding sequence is TGTGCCAGCAGCCCCGGGAGAAACTATGGCTACACCTTC.

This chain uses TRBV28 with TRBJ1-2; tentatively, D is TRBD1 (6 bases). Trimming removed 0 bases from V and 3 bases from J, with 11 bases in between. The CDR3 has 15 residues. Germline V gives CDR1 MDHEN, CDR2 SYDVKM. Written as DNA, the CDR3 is TGTGCCAGCAGTTTATGGGGGGGGGCGGACTATGGCTACACCTTC. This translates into CASSLWGGADYGYTF.